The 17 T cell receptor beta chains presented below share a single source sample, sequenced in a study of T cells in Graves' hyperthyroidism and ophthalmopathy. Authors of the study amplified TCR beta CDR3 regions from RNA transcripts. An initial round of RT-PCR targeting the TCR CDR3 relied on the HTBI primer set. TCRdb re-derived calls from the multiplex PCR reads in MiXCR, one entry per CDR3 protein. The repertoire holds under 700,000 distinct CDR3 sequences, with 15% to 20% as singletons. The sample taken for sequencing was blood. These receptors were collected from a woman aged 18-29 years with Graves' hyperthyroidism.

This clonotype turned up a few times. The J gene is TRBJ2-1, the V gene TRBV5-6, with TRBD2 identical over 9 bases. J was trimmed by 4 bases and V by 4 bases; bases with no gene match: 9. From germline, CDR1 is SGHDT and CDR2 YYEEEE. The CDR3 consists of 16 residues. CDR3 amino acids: CASSGLKTSGYNEQFF. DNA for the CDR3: TGTGCCAGCAGCGGTCTTAAGACTAGCGGATACAATGAGCAGTTCTTC.

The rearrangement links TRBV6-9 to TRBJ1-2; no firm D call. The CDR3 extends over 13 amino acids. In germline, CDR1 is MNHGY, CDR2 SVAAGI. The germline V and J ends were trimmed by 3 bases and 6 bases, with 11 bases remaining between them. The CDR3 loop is CASSYGSADGYTF. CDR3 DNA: TGTGCCAGCAGTTACGGTTCGGCGGATGGCTACACCTTC.

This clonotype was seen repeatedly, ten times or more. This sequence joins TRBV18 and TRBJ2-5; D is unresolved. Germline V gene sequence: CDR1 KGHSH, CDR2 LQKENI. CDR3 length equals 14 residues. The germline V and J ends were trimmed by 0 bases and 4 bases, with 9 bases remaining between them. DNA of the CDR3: TGTGCCAGCTCACCACCTACCAGGAGAGAGACCCAGTACTTC. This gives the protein CASSPPTRRETQYF.

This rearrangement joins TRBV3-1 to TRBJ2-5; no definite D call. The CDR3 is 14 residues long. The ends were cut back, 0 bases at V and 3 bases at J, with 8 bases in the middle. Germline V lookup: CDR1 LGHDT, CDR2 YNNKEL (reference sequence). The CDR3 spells CASSQDRMEETQYF. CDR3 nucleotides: TGTGCCAGCAGCCAAGATCGCATGGAAGAGACCCAGTACTTC.

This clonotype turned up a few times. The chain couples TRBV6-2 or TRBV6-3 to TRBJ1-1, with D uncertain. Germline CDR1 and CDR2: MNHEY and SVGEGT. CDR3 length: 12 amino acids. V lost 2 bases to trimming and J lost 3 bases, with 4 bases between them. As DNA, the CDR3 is TGTGCCAGCAGTTACATGGACACTGAAGCTTTCTTT. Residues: CASSYMDTEAFF.

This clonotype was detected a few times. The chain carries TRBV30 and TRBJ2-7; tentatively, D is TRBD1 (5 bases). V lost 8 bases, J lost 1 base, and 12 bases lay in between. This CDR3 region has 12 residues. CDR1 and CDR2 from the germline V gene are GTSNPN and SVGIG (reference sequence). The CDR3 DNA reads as TGTGCCGGAAGCCAGGGTTCCTACGAGCAGTACTTC. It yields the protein CAGSQGSYEQYF.

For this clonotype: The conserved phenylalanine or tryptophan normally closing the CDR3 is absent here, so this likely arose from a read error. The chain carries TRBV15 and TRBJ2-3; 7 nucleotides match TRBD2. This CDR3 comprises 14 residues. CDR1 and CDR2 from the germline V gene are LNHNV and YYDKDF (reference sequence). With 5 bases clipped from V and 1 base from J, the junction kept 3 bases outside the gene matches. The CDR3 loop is CATSWLAGTDTQYS. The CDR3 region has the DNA TGTGCCACCAGCTGGCTAGCGGGCACAGATACGCAGTATTCT.

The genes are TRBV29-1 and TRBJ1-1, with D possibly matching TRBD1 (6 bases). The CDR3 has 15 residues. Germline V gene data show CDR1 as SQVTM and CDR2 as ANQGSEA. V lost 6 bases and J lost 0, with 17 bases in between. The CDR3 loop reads CSVPREGHLNTEAFF. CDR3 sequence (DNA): TGCAGCGTCCCGAGGGAGGGACATCTGAACACTGAAGCTTTCTTT.

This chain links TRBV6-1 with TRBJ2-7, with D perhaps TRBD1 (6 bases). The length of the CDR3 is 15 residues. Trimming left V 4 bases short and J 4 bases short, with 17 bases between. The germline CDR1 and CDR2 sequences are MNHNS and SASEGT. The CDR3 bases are TGTGCCAGCAGTGTTTCCCGGACAGCCAGATACGAGCAGTACTTC. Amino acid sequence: CASSVSRTARYEQYF.

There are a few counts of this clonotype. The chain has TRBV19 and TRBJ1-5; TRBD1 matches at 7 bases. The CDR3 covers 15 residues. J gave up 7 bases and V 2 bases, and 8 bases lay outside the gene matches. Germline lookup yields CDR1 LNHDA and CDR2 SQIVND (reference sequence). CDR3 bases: TGTGCCAGTAGTATAAGGGGGCAGGGTGGGCAGCCCCAGCATTTT. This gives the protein CASSIRGQGGQPQHF.

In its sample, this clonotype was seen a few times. Written as DNA, the CDR3 is TGCAGTGCTAGAGATCCGAACCACCAAGAGACCCAGTACTTC. The encoded protein is CSARDPNHQETQYF. This chain connects TRBV20-1 to TRBJ2-5; the D is unclear. The CDR3 runs to 14 residues. Deletions cut 0 bases from V and 0 bases from J, with 8 bases between. CDR1 and CDR2 from the germline V gene are DFQATT and SNEGSKA (reference sequence).

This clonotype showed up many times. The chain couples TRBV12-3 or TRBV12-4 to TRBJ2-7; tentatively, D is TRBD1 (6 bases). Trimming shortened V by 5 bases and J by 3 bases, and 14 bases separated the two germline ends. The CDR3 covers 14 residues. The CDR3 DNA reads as TGTGCCAGCAGTAAGACAGGTGATCTCTACGAGCAGTACTTC. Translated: CASSKTGDLYEQYF.

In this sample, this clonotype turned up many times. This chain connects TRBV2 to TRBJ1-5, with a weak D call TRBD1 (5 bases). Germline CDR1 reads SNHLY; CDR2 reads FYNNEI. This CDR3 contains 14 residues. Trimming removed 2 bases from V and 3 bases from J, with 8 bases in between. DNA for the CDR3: TGTGCCAGCAGTGAACGACAGTTCAATCAGCCCCAGCATTTT. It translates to CASSERQFNQPQHF.

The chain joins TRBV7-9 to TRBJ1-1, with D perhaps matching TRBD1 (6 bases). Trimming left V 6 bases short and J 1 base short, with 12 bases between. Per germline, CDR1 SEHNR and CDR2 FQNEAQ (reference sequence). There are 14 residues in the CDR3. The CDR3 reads CASSNRQENTEAFF. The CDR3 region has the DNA TGTGCCAGCAGTAATAGACAGGAGAACACTGAAGCTTTCTTT.

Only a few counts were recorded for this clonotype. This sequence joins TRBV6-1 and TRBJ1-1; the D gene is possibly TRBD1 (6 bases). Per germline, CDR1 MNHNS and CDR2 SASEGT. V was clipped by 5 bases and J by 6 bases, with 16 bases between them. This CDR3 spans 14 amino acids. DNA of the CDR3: TGTGCCAGCAGTCCACTACAAAGGACAGCTGAAGCTTTCTTT. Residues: CASSPLQRTAEAFF.

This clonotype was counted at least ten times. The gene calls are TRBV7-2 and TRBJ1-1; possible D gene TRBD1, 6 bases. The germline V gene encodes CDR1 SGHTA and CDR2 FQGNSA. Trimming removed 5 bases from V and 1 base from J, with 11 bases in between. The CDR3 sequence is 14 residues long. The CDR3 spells CASSKLGQNTEAFF. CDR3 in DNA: TGTGCCAGCAGCAAGCTGGGACAGAACACTGAAGCTTTCTTT.

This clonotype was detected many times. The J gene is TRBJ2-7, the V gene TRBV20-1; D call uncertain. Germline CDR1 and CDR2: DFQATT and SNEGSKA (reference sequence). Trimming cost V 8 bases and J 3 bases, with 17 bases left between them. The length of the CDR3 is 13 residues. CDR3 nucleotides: TGCAGTCTCGTAACCGGCGAGAACTACGAGCAGTACTTC. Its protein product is CSLVTGENYEQYF.